These T cell receptor beta chains were read from a single sample in a study of control samples from healthy donors and cancer patients. TCRdb keeps only in-frame clones here, not all; method: immunoSEQ multiplex PCR. The sample carries approximately 150,000 clones, about 89% recorded once. The sequenced sample consisted of blood. The receptors shown here come from a young man in good health. Each CDR3 is given with its conserved first and last residue. The D gene is left open where the match is weak. The size of a clone is reported for some rows only, either as once, few or many, or as a class for expanded clones.

v_call: TRBV30; d_call: .; cdr3_length: 14; clone_size: .; j_call: TRBJ2-1; cdr3_nt: TGTGCCTGGAGTCTGGGGTTCGGTGGCAATGAGCAGTTCTTC; cdr3_aa: CAWSLGFGGNEQFF
v_call: TRBV5-1; d_call: .; cdr3_length: 14; clone_size: .; j_call: TRBJ2-3; cdr3_nt: TGCGCCAGCAGCTTGGGGGTAGTGTCAGATACGCAGTATTTT; cdr3_aa: CASSLGVVSDTQYF
v_call: TRBV6-2/TRBV6-3; d_call: .; cdr3_length: 13; clone_size: few; j_call: TRBJ2-1; cdr3_nt: TGTGCCAGCAGCTGGGCAGTCTACAATGAGCAGTTCTTC; cdr3_aa: CASSWAVYNEQFF
v_call: TRBV4-1; d_call: .; cdr3_length: 15; clone_size: .; j_call: TRBJ2-2; cdr3_nt: TGCGCCAGCAGCCAACTCCTACAGTACACCGGGGAGCTGTTTTTT; cdr3_aa: CASSQLLQYTGELFF
v_call: TRBV29-1; d_call: TRBD1; cdr3_length: 15; clone_size: .; j_call: TRBJ1-5; cdr3_nt: TGCAGCGTTGAAGGAGGGCAGGGGGCTCTTCAGCCCCAGCATTTT; cdr3_aa: CSVEGGQGALQPQHF
v_call: TRBV30; d_call: TRBD1; cdr3_length: 15; clone_size: .; j_call: TRBJ2-4; cdr3_nt: TGTGCCTGGAGTGAGGGGTTGGGACAGGGAGACATTCAGTACTTC; cdr3_aa: CAWSEGLGQGDIQYF
v_call: TRBV7-2; d_call: .; cdr3_length: 16; clone_size: .; j_call: TRBJ1-2; cdr3_nt: TGTGCCAGCAGCTTAGGGGATAGGGACGGTAACTATGGCTACACCTTC; cdr3_aa: CASSLGDRDGNYGYTF
v_call: TRBV30; d_call: .; cdr3_length: 12; clone_size: .; j_call: TRBJ1-1; cdr3_nt: TGTGCCTGGAGGCCCTCCTACACTGAAGCTTTCTTT; cdr3_aa: CAWRPSYTEAFF
v_call: TRBV19; d_call: TRBD1; cdr3_length: 15; clone_size: .; j_call: TRBJ1-2; cdr3_nt: TGTGCCAGTACCATGACAGGGGACCAAAACTATGGCTACACCTTC; cdr3_aa: CASTMTGDQNYGYTF
v_call: TRBV25-1; d_call: TRBD1; cdr3_length: 14; clone_size: .; j_call: TRBJ1-1; cdr3_nt: TGTGCCAGCAGGTCGGACAGGGTGAACACTGAAGCTTTCTTT; cdr3_aa: CASRSDRVNTEAFF
v_call: TRBV5-5; d_call: .; cdr3_length: 17; clone_size: few; j_call: TRBJ2-5; cdr3_nt: TGTGCCAGCATCCCTTGGAGGGGCAGCTATAACCAAGAGACCCAGTACTTC; cdr3_aa: CASIPWRGSYNQETQYF
v_call: TRBV25-1; d_call: .; cdr3_length: 14; clone_size: .; j_call: TRBJ2-5; cdr3_nt: TGTGCCAGCAGTGAACGGCGGTCCGGAGAGACCCAGTACTTC; cdr3_aa: CASSERRSGETQYF
v_call: TRBV6-2/TRBV6-3; d_call: TRBD1; cdr3_length: 16; clone_size: .; j_call: TRBJ2-7; cdr3_nt: TGTGCCAGCAGTTACTCGAAATTTGAGGGGGCCAACGAGCAGTACTTC; cdr3_aa: CASSYSKFEGANEQYF
v_call: TRBV27; d_call: TRBD1; cdr3_length: 17; clone_size: .; j_call: TRBJ2-3; cdr3_nt: TGTGCCAGCAGTCTACTAACACACAGGGGGTCTACAGATACGCAGTATTTT; cdr3_aa: CASSLLTHRGSTDTQYF
v_call: TRBV25-1; d_call: .; cdr3_length: 14; clone_size: .; j_call: TRBJ1-6; cdr3_nt: TGTGCCAGCAGCCGGGGGCTAGCGGATTCACCCCTCCACTTT; cdr3_aa: CASSRGLADSPLHF
v_call: TRBV29-1; d_call: .; cdr3_length: 13; clone_size: .; j_call: TRBJ1-2; cdr3_nt: TGCAGCGTCAGAGAACTACAGGGTCCCGGCTACACCTTC; cdr3_aa: CSVRELQGPGYTF
v_call: TRBV6-4; d_call: .; cdr3_length: 12; clone_size: .; j_call: TRBJ1-2; cdr3_nt: TGTGCCAGCAGTGACGGGAACTATGGCTACACCTTC; cdr3_aa: CASSDGNYGYTF
v_call: TRBV12-5; d_call: TRBD1; cdr3_length: 13; clone_size: .; j_call: TRBJ1-1; cdr3_nt: TGTGCTAGTGCCACTACTTCACAGGGGAAGCTTTTCTTT; cdr3_aa: CASATTSQGKLFF
v_call: TRBV5-6; d_call: .; cdr3_length: 15; clone_size: once; j_call: TRBJ1-6; cdr3_nt: TGTGCCAGCAGCCCCCGGGACACCTATAATTCACCCCTCCACTTT; cdr3_aa: CASSPRDTYNSPLHF
v_call: TRBV18; d_call: TRBD2; cdr3_length: 16; clone_size: .; j_call: TRBJ2-7; cdr3_nt: TGTGCCAGCTCACCAGTAGGACTAGCGGGAGGTCTCGAGCAGTACTTC; cdr3_aa: CASSPVGLAGGLEQYF
v_call: TRBV2; d_call: .; cdr3_length: 13; clone_size: .; j_call: TRBJ1-1; cdr3_nt: TGTGCCAGCAGTCCGACAGAGAACACTGAAGCTTTCTTT; cdr3_aa: CASSPTENTEAFF
v_call: TRBV7-2; d_call: TRBD2; cdr3_length: 19; clone_size: .; j_call: TRBJ2-3; cdr3_nt: TGTGCCAGCAGCTCTCGACTAGCGGGGGGGTTCGGAAGCACAGATACGCAGTATTTT; cdr3_aa: CASSSRLAGGFGSTDTQYF
v_call: TRBV9; d_call: .; cdr3_length: 12; clone_size: .; j_call: TRBJ2-5; cdr3_nt: TGTGCCAGCAGCGCGCCGGGGGAGACCCAGTACTTC; cdr3_aa: CASSAPGETQYF
v_call: TRBV7-9; d_call: .; cdr3_length: 13; clone_size: .; j_call: TRBJ1-5; cdr3_nt: TGTGCCAGCAGCTTAGTCGACAATCAGCCCCAGCATTTT; cdr3_aa: CASSLVDNQPQHF
v_call: TRBV28; d_call: .; cdr3_length: 12; clone_size: .; j_call: TRBJ2-7; cdr3_nt: TGTGCCAGCCGAACAAGCAGCATCGAGCAGTACTTC; cdr3_aa: CASRTSSIEQYF
v_call: TRBV12-1; d_call: .; cdr3_length: 13; clone_size: .; j_call: TRBJ2-7; cdr3_nt: TGTGCCAGCAGCTTTACCCCAGGATACGAGCAGTACTTC; cdr3_aa: CASSFTPGYEQYF
v_call: TRBV27; d_call: TRBD2; cdr3_length: 14; clone_size: .; j_call: TRBJ2-3; cdr3_nt: TGTGCCAGCAGTTTATCGGCGGGGGGGGTCAGCGTGCATTTT; cdr3_aa: CASSLSAGGVSVHF
v_call: TRBV28; d_call: TRBD1; cdr3_length: 14; clone_size: .; j_call: TRBJ1-6; cdr3_nt: TGTGCCAGCGGGCTACGACAGGGAAATTCACCCCTCCACTTT; cdr3_aa: CASGLRQGNSPLHF
v_call: TRBV9; d_call: .; cdr3_length: 12; clone_size: .; j_call: TRBJ1-1; cdr3_nt: TGTGCCAGCAGCGTAGAAGGGGCTGAAGCTTTCTTT; cdr3_aa: CASSVEGAEAFF
v_call: TRBV9; d_call: .; cdr3_length: 14; clone_size: .; j_call: TRBJ1-6; cdr3_nt: TGTGCCAGCAGCCCCGGTCCCTCTAATTCACCCCTCCACTTT; cdr3_aa: CASSPGPSNSPLHF
v_call: TRBV5-5; d_call: TRBD1; cdr3_length: 15; clone_size: .; j_call: TRBJ1-3; cdr3_nt: TGTGCCAGCAGCTTGCAGGGGGCGCAAGGAAACACCATATATTTT; cdr3_aa: CASSLQGAQGNTIYF
v_call: TRBV4-1; d_call: .; cdr3_length: 14; clone_size: .; j_call: TRBJ2-2; cdr3_nt: TGCGCCAGCAGCCAAGCGGGACGGGCCGGGGAGCTGTTTTTT; cdr3_aa: CASSQAGRAGELFF
v_call: TRBV4-1; d_call: .; cdr3_length: 15; clone_size: .; j_call: TRBJ2-7; cdr3_nt: TGCGCCAGCAGCCAAGATCCCGCAGGGCCTTACGAGCAGTACTTC; cdr3_aa: CASSQDPAGPYEQYF
v_call: TRBV21-1; d_call: .; cdr3_length: 15; clone_size: .; j_call: TRBJ2-3; cdr3_nt: TGTGCCAGCAGAAGTCAGACAGGGTTCACAGATACGCAGTGTTTT; cdr3_aa: CASRSQTGFTDTQCF
v_call: TRBV7-3; d_call: .; cdr3_length: 15; clone_size: .; j_call: TRBJ1-5; cdr3_nt: TGTGCCAGCAGTACTAGGGCCGATAGCAATCAGCCCCAGCATTTT; cdr3_aa: CASSTRADSNQPQHF
v_call: TRBV10-2; d_call: TRBD2; cdr3_length: 18; clone_size: .; j_call: TRBJ2-1; cdr3_nt: TGCGCCAGCCGTCTCGGGCTAGCGGGCCGAAGCTCCTACAATGAGCAGTTCTTC; cdr3_aa: CASRLGLAGRSSYNEQFF
v_call: TRBV2; d_call: .; cdr3_length: 14; clone_size: .; j_call: TRBJ1-2; cdr3_nt: TGTGCCAGCAGTGATAGGGACAAGTACTATGGCTACACCTTC; cdr3_aa: CASSDRDKYYGYTF
v_call: TRBV7-3; d_call: .; cdr3_length: 13; clone_size: .; j_call: TRBJ2-1; cdr3_nt: TGTGCCAGCAGCTTAGGGTGGAACAATGAGCAGTTCTTC; cdr3_aa: CASSLGWNNEQFF
v_call: TRBV7-9; d_call: .; cdr3_length: 14; clone_size: .; j_call: TRBJ1-1; cdr3_nt: TGTGCCAGCAGCTTAGTTGTTTTGAACACTGAAGCTTTCTTT; cdr3_aa: CASSLVVLNTEAFF
v_call: TRBV4-1; d_call: TRBD1; cdr3_length: 15; clone_size: .; j_call: TRBJ1-5; cdr3_nt: TGCGCCAGCAGCACGTCACAGGGGGAGAACCAGCCCCAGCATTTT; cdr3_aa: CASSTSQGENQPQHF
v_call: TRBV5-4; d_call: .; cdr3_length: 15; clone_size: .; j_call: TRBJ2-5; cdr3_nt: TGTGCCAGCAGCCTGACAGGTCTTAGTGAGGAGACCCAGTACTTC; cdr3_aa: CASSLTGLSEETQYF
v_call: TRBV7-9; d_call: TRBD1; cdr3_length: 18; clone_size: .; j_call: TRBJ1-6; cdr3_nt: TGTGCCAGCAGCTTATCCATCGCCCCGGGACAGGGGAATTCACCCCTCCACTTT; cdr3_aa: CASSLSIAPGQGNSPLHF
v_call: TRBV10-3; d_call: .; cdr3_length: 13; clone_size: .; j_call: TRBJ2-7; cdr3_nt: TGTGCCATCAGTGAGTCGCAGGAGGACGAGCAGTACTTC; cdr3_aa: CAISESQEDEQYF
v_call: TRBV6-4; d_call: .; cdr3_length: 17; clone_size: .; j_call: TRBJ1-5; cdr3_nt: TGTGCCAGCAGTGCCCCAGGGCAAACCACCGTCAATCAGCCCCAGCATTTT; cdr3_aa: CASSAPGQTTVNQPQHF
v_call: TRBV19; d_call: .; cdr3_length: 12; clone_size: .; j_call: TRBJ2-5; cdr3_nt: TGTGCCAGTAGTAGTTTGGGAGAGACCCAGTACTTC; cdr3_aa: CASSSLGETQYF
v_call: TRBV5-1; d_call: TRBD1; cdr3_length: 13; clone_size: .; j_call: TRBJ2-3; cdr3_nt: TGCGCCAGCAACTCAGGGGGTGGCGATACGCAGTATTTT; cdr3_aa: CASNSGGGDTQYF
v_call: TRBV5-1; d_call: .; cdr3_length: 16; clone_size: .; j_call: TRBJ2-3; cdr3_nt: TGCGCCAGCAGCTTGGCCTCCGCGGGGGCTACAGATACGCAGTATTTT; cdr3_aa: CASSLASAGATDTQYF
v_call: TRBV18; d_call: TRBD1; cdr3_length: 16; clone_size: .; j_call: TRBJ2-1; cdr3_nt: TGTGCCAGCTCACCGCAGGGACAGGGGGCTGGGGATGAGCAGTTCTTC; cdr3_aa: CASSPQGQGAGDEQFF
v_call: TRBV30; d_call: .; cdr3_length: 14; clone_size: .; j_call: TRBJ2-2; cdr3_nt: TGTGCCTGGAACTGGCAGGGTGACACCGGGGAGCTGTTTTTT; cdr3_aa: CAWNWQGDTGELFF
v_call: TRBV28; d_call: .; cdr3_length: 15; clone_size: .; j_call: TRBJ1-2; cdr3_nt: TGTGCCAGCAGTTACCTCTGGACAGCTAACTATGGCTACACCTTC; cdr3_aa: CASSYLWTANYGYTF
v_call: TRBV5-1; d_call: .; cdr3_length: 16; clone_size: .; j_call: TRBJ2-7; cdr3_nt: TGCGCCAGCAGCTTGGTAACCCCGGGACCCAGCTACGAGCAGTACTTC; cdr3_aa: CASSLVTPGPSYEQYF
v_call: TRBV6-5; d_call: .; cdr3_length: 12; clone_size: few; j_call: TRBJ1-6; cdr3_nt: TGTGCCAGCAGTTACGCCAGGGAACCCCTCCACTTT; cdr3_aa: CASSYAREPLHF
v_call: TRBV7-2; d_call: .; cdr3_length: 15; clone_size: few; j_call: TRBJ1-5; cdr3_nt: TGTGCCAGCAGCTTAGAGGGGAGGGGGACTCAGCCCCAGCATTTT; cdr3_aa: CASSLEGRGTQPQHF
v_call: TRBV3-1/TRBV3-2; d_call: TRBD1; cdr3_length: 14; clone_size: once; j_call: TRBJ1-2; cdr3_nt: TGTGCCAGCAGCCATGGACAGGGGGCGTATGGCTACACCTTC; cdr3_aa: CASSHGQGAYGYTF
v_call: TRBV4-1; d_call: .; cdr3_length: 14; clone_size: .; j_call: TRBJ2-7; cdr3_nt: TGCGCCAGCAGCCAACGCCACGGCTCAAGTGAGCAGTACTTC; cdr3_aa: CASSQRHGSSEQYF
v_call: TRBV4-3; d_call: .; cdr3_length: 19; clone_size: .; j_call: TRBJ1-6; cdr3_nt: TGCGCCAGCAGCCAAGAGCAGGGAATGGGGAGCTCCTATAATTCACCCCTCCACTTT; cdr3_aa: CASSQEQGMGSSYNSPLHF